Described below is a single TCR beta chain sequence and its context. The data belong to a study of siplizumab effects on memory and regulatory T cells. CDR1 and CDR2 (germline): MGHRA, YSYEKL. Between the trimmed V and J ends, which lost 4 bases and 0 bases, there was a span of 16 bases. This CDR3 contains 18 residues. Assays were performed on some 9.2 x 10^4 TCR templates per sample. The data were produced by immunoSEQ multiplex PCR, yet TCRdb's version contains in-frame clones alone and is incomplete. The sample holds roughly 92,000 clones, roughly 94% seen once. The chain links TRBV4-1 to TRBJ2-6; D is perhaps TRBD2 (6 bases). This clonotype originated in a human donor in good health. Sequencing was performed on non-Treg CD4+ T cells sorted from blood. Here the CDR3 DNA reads TGCGCCAGCAGCCCGAGGGGCGGGGTAAGCTCTGGGGCCAACGTCCTGACTTTC. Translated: CASSPRGGVSSGANVLTF.